The next 11 T cell receptor beta chains were all read from a single sample in a study of T cells in Graves' hyperthyroidism and ophthalmopathy. TCR beta CDR3 sequences were amplified from RNA transcripts. The HTBI primer set was used in a first-round RT-PCR of the TCR CDR3. From the multiplex PCR reads, TCRdb called clonotypes with MiXCR, one entry per CDR3 protein. The sample shows 300,000 to 450,000 distinct CDR3 sequences, 13% of them seen only once. Specimen: blood. The receptor set was obtained from a woman younger than 30 with Graves' hyperthyroidism.

The chain has TRBV28 and TRBJ2-1, with TRBD2 matching over 15 bases. The CDR3 covers 17 residues. The junction had 11 bases not matched to a gene; V was cut back by 6 bases and J by 8 bases. The V gene's germline CDR1 is MDHEN and CDR2 SYDVKM. CDR3 DNA: TGTGCCAGCAGCCAATTTCCCGGACTAGCGGGAGGGGATGAGCAGTTCTTC. This gives the protein CASSQFPGLAGGDEQFF. The full variable domain, its missing parts supplied by reference TRBV28 and TRBJ2-1, is DVKVTQSSRYLVKRTGEKVFLECVQDMDHENMFWYRQDPGLGLRLIYFSYDVKMKEKGDIPEGYSVSREKKERFSLILESASTNQTSMYLCASSQFPGLAGGDEQFFGPGTRLTVL.

This clonotype was picked up many times. V usage is TRBV3-1 and J usage is TRBJ2-1; the match to TRBD2 covers 12 bases. The CDR3 covers 18 residues. The germline V gene encodes CDR1 LGHDT and CDR2 YNNKEL (reference sequence). V lost 1 base to trimming and J lost 4 bases; unmatched junction nucleotides: 8. CDR3 DNA: TGTGCCAGCAGCCAAGGACCTTTGGGGACTAGCGGGTACAATGAGCAGTTCTTC. Its protein product is CASSQGPLGTSGYNEQFF.

The V and J genes are TRBV6-1 and TRBJ2-3, with 7 bases that match TRBD1. CDR1 is MNHNS and CDR2 is SASEGT in the germline V gene. The CDR3 consists of 15 residues. The trim removed 4 bases at V and 2 bases at J, leaving 6 bases unmatched. The CDR3 spells CASSAGTVATDTQYF. The CDR3 DNA reads TGTGCCAGCAGTGCCGGGACAGTCGCCACAGATACGCAGTATTTT.

This clonotype was counted at least ten times. This chain connects TRBV2 to TRBJ2-7; 7 bases align to TRBD2. Germline V lookup: CDR1 SNHLY, CDR2 FYNNEI. The CDR3 spans 14 residues. V lost 4 bases and J lost 5; bases outside the gene matches: 8. The CDR3 region is CASSVVGGPDEQYF. As DNA, the CDR3 is TGTGCCAGCAGTGTAGTGGGAGGGCCCGACGAGCAGTACTTC. The complete variable domain, with remaining parts taken from reference TRBV2 and TRBJ2-7, reads EPEVTQTPSHQVTQMGQEVILRCVPISNHLYFYWYRQILGQKVEFLVSFYNNEISEKSEIFDDQFSVERPDGSNFTLKIRSTKLEDSAMYFCASSVVGGPDEQYFGPGTRLTVT.

This clonotype was seen at least ten times. The chain has TRBV20-1 and TRBJ2-7, with 8 bases fitting TRBD2. Trimming at V came to 3 bases and at J to 2 bases, leaving 3 bases not matched to a gene. Looked up from germline, CDR1 is DFQATT and CDR2 is SNEGSKA (reference sequence). The CDR3 runs 13 residues. The CDR3 protein is CSARTSDTYEQYF. The CDR3, as DNA: TGCAGTGCTAGGACTAGCGACACCTACGAGCAGTACTTC.

This clonotype appeared many times. The chain carries TRBV29-1 and TRBJ2-5; D uncertain. The V gene lost 6 bases and the J gene lost 0 bases, with 11 bases spanning the gap. CDR3 length equals 13 residues. Germline V CDR1 and CDR2: SQVTM, ANQGSEA. The CDR3 is CSVATTYQETQYF. Here the CDR3 DNA reads TGCAGCGTCGCCACAACGTACCAAGAGACCCAGTACTTC.

In this sample, this clonotype turned up once. The chain has TRBV3-1 and TRBJ1-1; D unresolved. Germline CDR1 is LGHDT and CDR2 is YNNKEL (reference sequence). This CDR3 has 15 residues. The V end was cut by 4 bases, the J end by 6 bases, with 18 bases between. The CDR3, as DNA: TGTGCCAGCAGCCCAACGTGGCAGTCAGATTCTGAAGCTTTCTTT. Protein sequence: CASSPTWQSDSEAFF.

At least ten counts were recorded for this clonotype. The chain has TRBV28 and TRBJ2-7, with 10 bases fitting TRBD2. V was clipped by 7 bases and J by 7 bases; unmatched bases: 13. CDR1 is MDHEN and CDR2 is SYDVKM in the germline V gene. This CDR3 contains 15 residues. The CDR3 coding sequence is TGTGCCAGCAATGAGAGAACTAGCGGGACCTCGGAGCAGTACTTC. Its translation: CASNERTSGTSEQYF.

J is TRBJ2-1 and V is TRBV29-1; D possibly corresponds to TRBD2 (5 bases). The CDR3 is made up of 17 amino acids. Germline CDR1 SQVTM, CDR2 ANQGSEA. V was trimmed by 3 bases and J by 9 bases, leaving 27 bases between them. The chain's CDR3 is CSVDPPARATLAGEQFF. The CDR3 coding sequence is TGCAGCGTTGACCCTCCCGCGCGGGCCACCCTCGCAGGTGAGCAGTTCTTC.

This clonotype appeared many times. The V gene is TRBV20-1, the J gene TRBJ2-2; tentatively, D is TRBD2 (6 bases). The CDR3 covers 17 residues. Deletions cut 2 bases from V and 0 bases from J, with 16 bases between. Per germline, CDR1 DFQATT and CDR2 SNEGSKA (reference sequence). DNA of the CDR3: TGCAGTGCTAGACCCCTGGGGGGTAGTACGAACACCGGGGAGCTGTTTTTT. Amino acid sequence: CSARPLGGSTNTGELFF.

This clonotype was observed many times. The chain combines TRBV20-1 with TRBJ1-2; TRBD1 might be the D (5 bases). The V gene lost 5 bases and the J gene lost 8 bases, with 24 bases spanning the gap. The germline V gene has CDR1 DFQATT and CDR2 SNEGSKA (reference sequence). CDR3 size: 15 residues. CDR3 DNA sequence: TGCAGTGCTTTACCCTCGTGGAGGGGTTTGGAAGGCTACACCTTC. It yields the protein CSALPSWRGLEGYTF.